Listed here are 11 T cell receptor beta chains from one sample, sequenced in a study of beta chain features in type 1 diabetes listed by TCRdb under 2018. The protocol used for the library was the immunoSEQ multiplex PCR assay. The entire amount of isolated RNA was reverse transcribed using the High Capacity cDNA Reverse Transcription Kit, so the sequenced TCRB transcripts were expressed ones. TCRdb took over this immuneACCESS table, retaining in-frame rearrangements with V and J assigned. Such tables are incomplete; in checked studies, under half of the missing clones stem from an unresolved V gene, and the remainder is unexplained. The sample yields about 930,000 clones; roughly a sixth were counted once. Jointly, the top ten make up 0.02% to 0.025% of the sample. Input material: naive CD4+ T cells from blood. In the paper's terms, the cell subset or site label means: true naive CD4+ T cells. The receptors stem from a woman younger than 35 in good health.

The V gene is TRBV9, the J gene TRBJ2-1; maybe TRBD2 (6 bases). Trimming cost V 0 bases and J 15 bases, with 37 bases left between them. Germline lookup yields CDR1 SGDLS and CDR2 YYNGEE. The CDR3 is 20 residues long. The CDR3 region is CASSVGFEGYSRRDSFKLFF. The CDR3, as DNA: TGTGCCAGCAGCGTAGGTTTCGAGGGTTATTCCCGGCGGGATAGCTTTAAGTTGTTCTTC.

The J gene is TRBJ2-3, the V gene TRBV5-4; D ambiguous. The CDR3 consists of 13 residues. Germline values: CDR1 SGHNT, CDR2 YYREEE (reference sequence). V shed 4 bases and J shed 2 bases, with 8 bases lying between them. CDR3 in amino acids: CASSPSTTDTQYF. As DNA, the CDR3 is TGTGCCAGCAGCCCCTCCACCACAGATACGCAGTATTTT. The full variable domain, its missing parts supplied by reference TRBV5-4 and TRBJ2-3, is ETGVTQSPTHLIKTRGQQVTLRCSSQSGHNTVSWYQQALGQGPQFIFQYYREEENGRGNFPPRFSGLQFPNYSSELNVNALELDDSALYLCASSPSTTDTQYFGPGTRLTVL.

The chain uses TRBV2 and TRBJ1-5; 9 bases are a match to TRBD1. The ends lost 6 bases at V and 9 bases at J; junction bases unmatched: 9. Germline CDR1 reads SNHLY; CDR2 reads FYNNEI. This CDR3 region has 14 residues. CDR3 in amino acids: CASRDRQGDRPQHF. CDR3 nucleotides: TGTGCCAGCAGAGATAGACAGGGGGATCGGCCCCAGCATTTT.

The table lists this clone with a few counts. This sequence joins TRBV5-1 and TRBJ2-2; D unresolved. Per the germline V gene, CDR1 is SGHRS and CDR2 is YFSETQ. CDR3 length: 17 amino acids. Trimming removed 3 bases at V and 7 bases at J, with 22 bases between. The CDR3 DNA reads TGCGCCAGCAGCTCACCGGGCTCGATGGCAGGTGGCGGGGAGCTGTTTTTT. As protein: CASSSPGSMAGGGELFF.

The CDR3 spells CASSLVSGPTLNEQFF. The CDR3 nucleotides read TGCGCCAGCAGCTTGGTTAGCGGCCCCACCCTCAATGAGCAGTTCTTC. The chain links TRBV5-1 to TRBJ2-1; maybe TRBD2 (6 bases). Trimming took 0 bases from V and 6 from J, leaving 16 bases between them. The CDR3 covers 16 residues. CDR1 is SGHRS, CDR2 YFSETQ, per germline.

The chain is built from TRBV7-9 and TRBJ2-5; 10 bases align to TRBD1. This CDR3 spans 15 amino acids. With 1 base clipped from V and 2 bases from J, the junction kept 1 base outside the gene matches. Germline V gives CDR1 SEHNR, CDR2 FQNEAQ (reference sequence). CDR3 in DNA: TGTGCCAGCAGCTTAGGGACAGGGGGGCAAGAGACCCAGTACTTC. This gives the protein CASSLGTGGQETQYF.

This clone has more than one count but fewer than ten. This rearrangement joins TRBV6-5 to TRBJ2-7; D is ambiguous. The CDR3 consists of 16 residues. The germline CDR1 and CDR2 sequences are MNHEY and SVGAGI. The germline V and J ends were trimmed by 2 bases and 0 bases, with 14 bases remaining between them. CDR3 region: CASSYEGIGISYEQYF. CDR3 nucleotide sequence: TGTGCCAGCAGTTACGAAGGAATTGGTATCTCCTACGAGCAGTACTTC.

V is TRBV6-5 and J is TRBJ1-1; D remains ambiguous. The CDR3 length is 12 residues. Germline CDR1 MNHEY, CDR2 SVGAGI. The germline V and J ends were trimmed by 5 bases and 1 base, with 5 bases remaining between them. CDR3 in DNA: TGTGCCAGCAGTCTGACGAACACTGAAGCTTTCTTT. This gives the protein CASSLTNTEAFF.

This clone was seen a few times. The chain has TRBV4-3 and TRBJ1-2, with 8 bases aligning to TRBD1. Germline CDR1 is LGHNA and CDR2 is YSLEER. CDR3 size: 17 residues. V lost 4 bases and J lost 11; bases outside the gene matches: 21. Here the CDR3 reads CASSRLTLTGAYQGYTF. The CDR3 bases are TGCGCCAGCAGCCGCCTGACCCTGACAGGGGCGTATCAGGGATACACCTTC.

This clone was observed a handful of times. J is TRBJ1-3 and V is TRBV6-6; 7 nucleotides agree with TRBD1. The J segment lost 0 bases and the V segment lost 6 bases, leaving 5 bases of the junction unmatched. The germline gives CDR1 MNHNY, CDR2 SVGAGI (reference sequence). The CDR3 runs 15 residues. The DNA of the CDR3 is TGTGCCAGCAGCGGACAGGAATACTCTGGAAACACCATATATTTT. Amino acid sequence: CASSGQEYSGNTIYF.

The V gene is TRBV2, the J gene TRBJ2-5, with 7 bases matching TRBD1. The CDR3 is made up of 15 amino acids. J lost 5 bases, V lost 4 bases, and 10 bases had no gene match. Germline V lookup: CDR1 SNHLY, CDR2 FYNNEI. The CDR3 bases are TGTGCCAGCAGTGTTGCCGGGACAGATCAGGAGACCCAGTACTTC. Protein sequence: CASSVAGTDQETQYF.